This T cell receptor beta chain was profiled in a study of low-dose radiotherapy and immunotherapy resistance in tumors. Alpha- and beta-chain coverage of first-strand cDNA came from TRAV- and TRBV-specific primers. TCR amplification ran approximately 20 PCR cycles using constant-region and V-primer adapter primers. TCRdb re-analysed the reads in MiXCR, keeping a single row per CDR3 protein. The sample carries tens of thousands of distinct CDR3 sequences, about a sixth recorded once. V dropped 4 bases and J dropped 1 base, with 8 bases sitting between them. This CDR3 contains 14 residues. Germline V gene sequence: CDR1 SQVTM, CDR2 ANQGSEA. Stated time point: before trial treatment. This clonotype occurred many times.

The clonotype comes from a male donor with prostate cancer. The sample consisted of PBMCs, taken before treatment. This sequence joins TRBV29-1 and TRBJ2-6; D not certain. The CDR3 coding sequence is TGCAGCGTTGGGACGCGTTCTGGGGCCAACGTCCTGACTTTC. Protein sequence: CSVGTRSGANVLTF.